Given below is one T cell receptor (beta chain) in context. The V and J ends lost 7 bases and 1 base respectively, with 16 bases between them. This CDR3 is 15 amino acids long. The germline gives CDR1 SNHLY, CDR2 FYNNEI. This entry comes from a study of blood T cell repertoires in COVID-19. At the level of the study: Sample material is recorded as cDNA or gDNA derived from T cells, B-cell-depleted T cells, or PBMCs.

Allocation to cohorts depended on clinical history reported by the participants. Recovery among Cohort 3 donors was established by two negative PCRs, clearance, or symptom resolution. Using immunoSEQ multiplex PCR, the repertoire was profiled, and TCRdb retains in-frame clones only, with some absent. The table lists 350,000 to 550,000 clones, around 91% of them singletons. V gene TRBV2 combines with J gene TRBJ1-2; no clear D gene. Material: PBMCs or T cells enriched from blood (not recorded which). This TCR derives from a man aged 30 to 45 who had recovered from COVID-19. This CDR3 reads CASTREVASNYGYTF. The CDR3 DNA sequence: TGTGCCAGCACCCGGGAAGTCGCGAGTAACTATGGCTACACCTTC.